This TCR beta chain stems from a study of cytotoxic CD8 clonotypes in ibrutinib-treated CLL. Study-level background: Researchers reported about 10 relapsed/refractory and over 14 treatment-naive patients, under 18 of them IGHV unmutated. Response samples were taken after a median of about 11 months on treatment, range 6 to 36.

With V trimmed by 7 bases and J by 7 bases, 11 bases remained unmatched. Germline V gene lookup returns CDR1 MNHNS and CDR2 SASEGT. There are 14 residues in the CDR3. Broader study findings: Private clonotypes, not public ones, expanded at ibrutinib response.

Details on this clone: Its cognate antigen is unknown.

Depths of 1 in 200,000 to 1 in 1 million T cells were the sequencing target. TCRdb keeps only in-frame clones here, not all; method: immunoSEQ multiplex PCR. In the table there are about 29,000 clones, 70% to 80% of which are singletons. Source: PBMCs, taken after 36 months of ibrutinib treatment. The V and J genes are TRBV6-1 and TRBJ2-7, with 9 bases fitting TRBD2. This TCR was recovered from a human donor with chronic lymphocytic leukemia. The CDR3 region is CASTSPAGGREQYF. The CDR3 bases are TGTGCCAGCACCTCCCCAGCGGGGGGCCGGGAGCAGTACTTC.